These 30 T cell receptor beta chains were all obtained from the same sample, sequenced in a study of blood T cell repertoires in COVID-19. Profiled with immunoSEQ multiplex PCR; TCRdb holds only in-frame clones, not every one. The sample consists of 130,000 to 150,000 clones, about four fifths of them appearing once. Sequenced sample: peripheral blood. These receptors came from a woman of 80 years or more in a cohort sampled during active or convalescent COVID-19.

The chain has TRBV6-1 and TRBJ1-2; D gene unclear. V lost 3 bases and J lost 13, with 12 bases in between. In germline, CDR1 is MNHNS, CDR2 SASEGT. CDR3 length: 11 residues. DNA of the CDR3: TGTGCCAGCAGTGACGCCATATGGGCCACCTTC. Its protein is CASSDAIWATF.

The chain joins TRBV7-3 to TRBJ1-2; TRBD1 is a possible D gene (5 bases). CDR3 length: 13 amino acids. CDR1 SGHTA and CDR2 FQGTGA come from the germline V gene. V dropped 4 bases and J dropped 8 bases, with 14 bases sitting between them. Here the CDR3 reads CASSSGWGRGYTF. The CDR3 DNA reads TGTGCCAGCAGCTCAGGATGGGGCAGAGGCTACACCTTC.

The table lists this clone with a few counts. The chain has TRBV7-2 and TRBJ2-2, with 7 bases fitting TRBD2. The V gene end was trimmed by 4 bases and the J gene end by 3 bases; junction bases not matched to a gene: 2. The CDR3 is made up of 14 amino acids. Germline V gene data show CDR1 as SGHTA and CDR2 as FQGNSA. CDR3 residues: CASSSAGDTGELFF. For the CDR3, the DNA is TGTGCCAGCAGCTCCGCGGGGGACACCGGGGAGCTGTTTTTT.

The chain uses TRBV4-2 and TRBJ1-1; weak D call: TRBD1 (6 bases). In germline, CDR1 is LGHNA, CDR2 YNFKEQ. Between the trimmed V and J ends, which lost 1 base and 7 bases, there was a span of 16 bases. This CDR3 has 15 residues. The CDR3 spells CASSQGGRTRGEAFF. DNA for the CDR3: TGTGCCAGCAGCCAAGGGGGGCGAACAAGAGGTGAAGCTTTCTTT.

This clone is a singleton in its sample. This chain links TRBV28 with TRBJ2-5; D not resolved. This CDR3 spans 12 amino acids. From germline, CDR1 is MDHEN and CDR2 SYDVKM. With 7 bases removed from V and 9 bases from J, the gap between germline ends came to 15 bases. In nucleotides, the CDR3 is TGTGCCAGCACGAGCAACTCGGCGGCCCAGTACTTC. As protein: CASTSNSAAQYF.

V usage is TRBV3-1 (or the pseudogene TRBV3-2) and J usage is TRBJ1-1, with 7 bases identical to TRBD1. V shed 4 bases and J 1 base; nucleotides not matched to a gene: 3. In germline, CDR1 is LGHDT, CDR2 YNNKEL (reference sequence). This CDR3 has 14 residues. CDR3 sequence reads: CASSLRQGNTEAFF. The DNA for the CDR3 is TGTGCCAGCAGCCTTAGACAGGGGAACACTGAAGCTTTCTTT.

The gene calls are TRBV11-2 and TRBJ2-7, with D possibly TRBD2 on 6 matching bases. The CDR3 spans 15 residues. With 5 bases removed from V and 1 base from J, the gap between germline ends came to 15 bases. CDR1 is SGHAT and CDR2 is FQNNGV in the germline V gene. The CDR3 loop is CASSPVWRGSYEQYF. CDR3 nucleotide sequence: TGTGCCAGCAGCCCTGTCTGGCGGGGTTCCTACGAGCAGTACTTC.

This chain joins TRBV5-1 and TRBJ2-1; 13 bases agree with TRBD2. There are 15 residues in the CDR3. Germline V CDR1 and CDR2: SGHRS, YFSETQ. The V segment lost 4 bases and the J segment 4 bases; nucleotides outside the gene matches: 2. CDR3: CASSLTSGGYNEQFF. The CDR3 DNA reads as TGCGCCAGCAGCCTGACTAGCGGGGGGTACAATGAGCAGTTCTTC.

This clone was seen a single time. This chain links TRBV6-6 with TRBJ2-2; TRBD1 agrees at 7 bases. Germline CDR1 is MNHNY and CDR2 is SVGAGI (reference sequence). V was clipped by 5 bases and J by 4 bases; unmatched bases: 7. The CDR3 extends over 15 amino acids. The CDR3 region is CASSKRQGGTGELFF. The CDR3 DNA is TGTGCCAGCAGTAAGCGACAGGGTGGCACCGGGGAGCTGTTTTTT.

This clone has a count of ten or more. The chain joins TRBV4-1 to TRBJ2-7; tentatively, D is TRBD2 (5 bases). This CDR3 region has 13 residues. Germline values: CDR1 MGHRA, CDR2 YSYEKL. Trimming took 4 bases from V and 2 from J, leaving 9 bases between them. CDR3 in amino acids: CASSPEGAYEQYF. The DNA for the CDR3 is TGCGCCAGCAGCCCTGAGGGCGCCTACGAGCAGTACTTC.

V usage is TRBV20-1 and J usage is TRBJ1-5; D gene unclear. The CDR3 is made up of 13 amino acids. Germline V CDR1 and CDR2: DFQATT, SNEGSKA (reference sequence). V was pared by 3 bases and J by 1 base, with 7 bases between. DNA for the CDR3: TGCAGTGCTAGTCACAGAAGCAATCAGCCCCAGCATTTT. Translation: CSASHRSNQPQHF.

This chain connects TRBV12-3 or TRBV12-4 to TRBJ1-2; D possibly corresponds to TRBD1 (5 bases). With 2 bases removed from V and 2 bases from J, the gap between germline ends came to 6 bases. The CDR3 has 13 residues. Here the CDR3 DNA reads TGTGCCAGCAGTTTATCAGGGAACTATGGCTACACCTTC. Protein product: CASSLSGNYGYTF.

The chain has TRBV27 and TRBJ1-3; 7 bases agree with TRBD1. Germline V gives CDR1 MNHEY, CDR2 SMNVEV (reference sequence). The V gene end was trimmed by 5 bases and the J gene end by 2 bases; junction bases not matched to a gene: 6. The CDR3 sequence is 15 residues long. The DNA for the CDR3 is TGTGCCAGCAGTATTCAGGGGGGAACTGGAAACACCATATATTTT. Its protein is CASSIQGGTGNTIYF.

This rearrangement joins TRBV9 to TRBJ1-2, with 8 bases matching TRBD1. J lost 7 bases, V lost 4 bases, and 6 bases had no gene match. The CDR3 contains 13 residues. Germline loops: CDR1 SGDLS, CDR2 YYNGEE. The CDR3 sequence: CASSKPGGLGYTF. CDR3 nucleotide sequence: TGTGCCAGCAGCAAACCAGGGGGCCTTGGCTACACCTTC.

The chain carries TRBV7-8 and TRBJ1-3; D unclear. The CDR3 is 15 residues long. Germline V gene sequence: CDR1 SGHVS, CDR2 FQNEAQ. Trimming pared 5 bases from V and 4 bases from J, leaving 15 bases between. Here the CDR3 reads CASSTRAGAGNTIYF. In DNA, the CDR3 is TGTGCCAGCAGCACCCGGGCGGGAGCGGGAAACACCATATATTTT.

For this clone: The sample contains more than one DNA sequence encoding this CDR3. The chain couples TRBV18 to TRBJ1-1; a possible D gene is TRBD1 (6 bases). This CDR3 comprises 14 residues. V was trimmed by 2 bases and J by 0 bases, leaving 7 bases between them. CDR1 is KGHSH, CDR2 LQKENI, per germline. The CDR3 loop is CASSPDRLNTEAFF. CDR3 nucleotide sequence: TGTGCCAGCTCACCAGACAGGTTGAACACTGAAGCTTTCTTT.

The sample holds one count of this clone. This chain joins TRBV28 and TRBJ2-7, with 9 bases matching TRBD1. Germline V lookup: CDR1 MDHEN, CDR2 SYDVKM. The CDR3 is made up of 14 amino acids. V trimming: 5 bases; J trimming: 3 bases; junction bases outside the gene matches: 5. CDR3 sequence: CASSTDRGGYEQYV. The CDR3 coding sequence is TGTGCCAGCAGTACAGACAGGGGGGGCTACGAGCAGTACGTC.

The chain carries TRBV4-1 and TRBJ1-2; D is unresolved. The CDR3 contains 14 residues. Trimming left V 1 base short and J 7 bases short, with 13 bases between. In germline, CDR1 is MGHRA, CDR2 YSYEKL. CDR3: CASSQVGGEAGYTF. The DNA for the CDR3 is TGCGCCAGCAGCCAAGTCGGCGGGGAGGCTGGCTACACCTTC.

The sample holds one count of this clone. The V and J genes are TRBV6-1 and TRBJ2-1; weak D call: TRBD2 (6 bases). The V and J ends lost 2 bases and 0 bases respectively, with 11 bases between them. This CDR3 is 16 amino acids long. Germline V lookup: CDR1 MNHNS, CDR2 SASEGT. As DNA, the CDR3 is TGTGCCAGCAGTGAATTGGGGGGACCCTCCTACAATGAGCAGTTCTTC. Its protein product is CASSELGGPSYNEQFF.

The chain recombines TRBV23-1 with TRBJ2-7; 9 positions match TRBD1. TRBV23-1 is known as an ORF, though its function is uncertain. V trimming: 3 bases; J trimming: 4 bases; junction bases outside the gene matches: 25. The CDR3 consists of 21 residues. CDR3 in amino acids: CASSHGRTTLPGQGWDYEQYV. CDR3 nucleotide sequence: TGCGCCAGCAGTCACGGACGCACCACACTACCGGGACAGGGTTGGGATTACGAGCAGTACGTC.

The V call is TRBV20-1, the J call TRBJ1-2; the D gene is possibly TRBD1 (5 bases). Germline CDR1 DFQATT, CDR2 SNEGSKA (reference sequence). V was clipped by 3 bases and J by 6 bases, with 11 bases between them. The CDR3 spans 12 residues. CDR3 region: CSASSGIDGYTF. The CDR3 nucleotides are TGCAGTGCTAGTTCAGGGATCGATGGCTACACCTTC.

V usage is TRBV5-1 and J usage is TRBJ2-5; tentatively, D is TRBD2 (6 bases). CDR1 and CDR2 (germline): SGHRS, YFSETQ. V lost 7 bases to trimming and J lost 4 bases, with 20 bases between them. The CDR3 is 15 amino acids. The DNA for the CDR3 is TGCGCCAGCGGTCCGACCTCGGGACTTGGAGAGACCCAGTACTTC. Translation: CASGPTSGLGETQYF.

The J gene is TRBJ2-1, the V gene TRBV2, with 9 nucleotides matching TRBD2. The trim removed 3 bases at V and 11 bases at J, leaving 5 bases unmatched. The CDR3 spans 13 residues. Germline lookup yields CDR1 SNHLY and CDR2 FYNNEI. The CDR3 protein is CASSDLAGKKQFF. DNA for the CDR3: TGTGCCAGCAGTGATCTAGCGGGGAAAAAGCAGTTCTTC.

The CDR3 reads CASSWGGSDEQFF. CDR3 nucleotides: TGTGCCAGCAGTTGGGGAGGTTCGGATGAGCAGTTCTTC. The chain joins TRBV7-9 to TRBJ2-1; perhaps TRBD2 as D (6 bases). CDR3 length: 13 amino acids. V lost 6 bases and J lost 8, with 14 bases in between. The germline CDR1 and CDR2 sequences are SEHNR and FQNEAQ (reference sequence).

The genes are TRBV30 and TRBJ1-1; D not resolved. The V gene lost 2 bases and the J gene lost 3 bases, with 7 bases spanning the gap. Germline lookup yields CDR1 GTSNPN and CDR2 SVGIG (reference sequence). CDR3 length equals 12 residues. The CDR3 region has the DNA TGTGCCTGGAGTATCCTCGACACTGAAGCTTTCTTT. Protein sequence: CAWSILDTEAFF.

The V and J genes are TRBV9 and TRBJ2-3, with TRBD2 identical over 8 bases. Per the germline V gene, CDR1 is SGDLS and CDR2 is YYNGEE. Trimming at V came to 4 bases and at J to 4 bases, leaving 5 bases not matched to a gene. This CDR3 spans 14 amino acids. The CDR3 protein is CASSISGGADTQYF. The CDR3 DNA reads TGTGCCAGCAGCATAAGCGGGGGCGCAGATACGCAGTATTTT. Drawing the rest from reference TRBV9 and TRBJ2-3, the complete variable domain is DSGVTQTPKHLITATGQRVTLRCSPRSGDLSVYWYQQSLDQGLQFLIQYYNGEERAKGNILERFSAQQFPDLHSELNLSSLELGDSALYFCASSISGGADTQYFGPGTRLTVL.

The genes are TRBV5-1 and TRBJ2-3; 7 positions match TRBD2. CDR1 and CDR2 from the germline V gene are SGHRS and YFSETQ. With V trimmed by 4 bases and J by 3 bases, 14 bases remained unmatched. This CDR3 is built from 17 residues. CDR3: CASSAEKRGLRTDTQYF. CDR3 bases: TGCGCCAGCAGCGCCGAAAAGCGGGGCCTCCGGACAGATACGCAGTATTTT.

This clone has just a few counts. The chain couples TRBV6-1 to TRBJ1-2, with no clear D. V lost 2 bases to trimming and J lost 1 base, with 5 bases between them. CDR3 size: 13 residues. Germline V gives CDR1 MNHNS, CDR2 SASEGT. The chain's CDR3 is CASSEIHNYGYTF. CDR3 DNA sequence: TGTGCCAGCAGTGAAATCCATAACTATGGCTACACCTTC.

The rearrangement joins TRBV7-3 to TRBJ2-2; 8 bases map to TRBD2. Germline V CDR1 and CDR2: SGHTA, FQGTGA. V was clipped by 5 bases and J by 0 bases; unmatched bases: 2. The CDR3 sequence is 15 residues long. CDR3 sequence (DNA): TGTGCCAGCAGCAATAGCGGGGCGAACACCGGGGAGCTGTTTTTT. It is translated as CASSNSGANTGELFF.

In this sample, this clone turned up once. The rearrangement links TRBV13 to TRBJ2-3; 12 bases fit TRBD2. J was trimmed by 2 bases and V by 5 bases; bases with no gene match: 11. The CDR3 has 18 amino acids. The germline CDR1 and CDR2 sequences are PRHDT and FYEKMQ (reference sequence). Written as DNA, the CDR3 is TGTGCCAGCAGCCCGCCCCCGGGACTAGCGGGTCACACAGATACGCAGTATTTT. As protein: CASSPPPGLAGHTDTQYF.